The next 21 T cell receptor beta chains were all read from a single sample in a study of blood T cells in healthy people across ages. Then a second PCR, running roughly 6 to 11 cycles, was carried out with a sample-barcoded 5' primer and a J-beta primer mix. TCRdb re-called the 5' RACE reads through MiXCR, storing one row per CDR3 protein. In the table there are about 720,000 distinct CDR3 sequences, about 20% of which are singletons. The sequenced sample was blood. The receptors stem from a man in his sixties or seventies in good health.

This chain links TRBV11-3 with TRBJ2-5; 9 bases are a match to TRBD1. Judging by the DNA end, TRBJ2-7 fits better; the J call may be wrong. CDR3 length equals 20 residues. The germline V gene encodes CDR1 SGHNT and CDR2 YENEEA. The CDR3 DNA follows: TGTGCCAGCAGCCCTAGGTTTTGGGACAGGGCTTTCAAGTCCCCCTACGAGCAGTACTTC. It is translated as CASSPRFWDRAFKSPYEQYF.

This clonotype came up a few times. The gene calls are TRBV7-2 and TRBJ2-3; perhaps TRBD2 as D (5 bases). Per the germline V gene, CDR1 is SGHTA and CDR2 is FQGNSA. Trimming pared 0 bases from V and 2 bases from J, leaving 12 bases between. CDR3 length: 16 residues. CDR3 DNA sequence: TGTGCCAGCAGCTTAGCGGCTGGACTTTCCACAGATACGCAGTATTTT. Its protein is CASSLAAGLSTDTQYF.

The chain uses TRBV19 and TRBJ2-7, with 7 bases aligning to TRBD1. V was clipped by 6 bases and J by 4 bases; unmatched bases: 6. The germline gives CDR1 LNHDA, CDR2 SQIVND (reference sequence). The CDR3 sequence is 13 residues long. For the CDR3, the DNA is TGTGCCAGTAGAGCGACAGGGTTGTACGAGCAGTACTTC. As protein: CASRATGLYEQYF.

The chain carries TRBV6-5 and TRBJ1-4; D ambiguous. The CDR3 has 13 amino acids. CDR1 and CDR2 from the germline V gene are MNHEY and SVGAGI. Between the trimmed V and J ends, which lost 5 bases and 3 bases, there was a span of 7 bases. Here the CDR3 reads CASSGVPNEKLFF. In DNA form, the CDR3 reads TGTGCCAGCAGTGGTGTCCCTAATGAAAAACTGTTTTTT.

This chain uses TRBV18 with TRBJ1-2, with 9 bases lining up with TRBD1. The CDR3 is 16 amino acids. After removal of 6 bases from V and 6 bases from J, the junction contained 14 bases not matched to a gene. Germline V gives CDR1 KGHSH, CDR2 LQKENI. Here the CDR3 reads CASSRDREFIEDGYTF. The DNA of the CDR3 is TGTGCCAGCTCTCGGGACAGGGAATTTATCGAGGATGGCTACACCTTC.

This clonotype was seen only a few times. This chain's CDR3 is CASSLMGLGDEQFF. The DNA of the CDR3 is TGTGCCAGTAGTCTAATGGGTTTGGGGGATGAGCAGTTCTTC. V usage is TRBV19 and J usage is TRBJ2-1, with D possibly called TRBD1 or TRBD2 (5 bases each). V was clipped by 5 bases and J by 8 bases, with 16 bases between them. Germline loops: CDR1 LNHDA, CDR2 SQIVND (reference sequence). The CDR3 sequence is 14 residues long.

This clonotype was seen more than once but under ten times. The J gene is TRBJ1-4, the V gene TRBV15; D is perhaps TRBD1 (5 bases). Trimming left V 1 base short and J 0 bases short, with 12 bases between. This CDR3 has 17 residues. Germline values: CDR1 LNHNV, CDR2 YYDKDF (reference sequence). The CDR3 loop is CATSRGDRAPTNEKLFF. CDR3 in DNA: TGTGCCACCAGCAGAGGGGACCGGGCCCCAACTAATGAAAAACTGTTTTTT.

This sequence joins TRBV29-1 and TRBJ1-1; unclear D gene. Trimming cost V 7 bases and J 5 bases, with 20 bases left between them. Germline CDR1 is SQVTM and CDR2 is ANQGSEA. The CDR3 sequence is 14 residues long. CDR3 nucleotide sequence: TGCAGCGCCAAGGGTGGGTTCGATCGAACTGAAGCTTTCTTT. This translates into CSAKGGFDRTEAFF.

V gene TRBV9 combines with J gene TRBJ2-1, with TRBD2 matching 10 bases. V shed 0 bases and J 8 bases; nucleotides not matched to a gene: 8. The CDR3 is 16 amino acids. Germline assignment: CDR1 SGDLS and CDR2 YYNGEE. The CDR3 sequence: CASSVEAGGPSDEQFF. CDR3 nucleotides: TGTGCCAGCAGCGTAGAAGCGGGAGGGCCCTCGGATGAGCAGTTCTTC.

J is TRBJ1-1 and V is TRBV7-2; 8 bases are shared with TRBD1. The CDR3 contains 13 residues. V gave up 5 bases and J gave up 11 bases; unmatched junction bases: 10. Germline CDR1 reads SGHTA; CDR2 reads FQGNSA. In DNA form, the CDR3 reads TGTGCCAGCAGCCCCGACAGGGGTCGGGAGGCTTTCTTT. Protein product: CASSPDRGREAFF.

As for this clonotype: Since a much larger clone is just one base distant, this may be a read error. J is TRBJ2-7 and V is TRBV29-1; 9 positions match TRBD1. With 7 bases clipped from V and 2 bases from J, the junction kept 9 bases outside the gene matches. Germline CDR1 SQVTM, CDR2 ANQGSEA. This CDR3 has 14 amino acids. The CDR3 here is CSDVHRGPTYEQYF. As DNA, the CDR3 is TGCAGCGACGTTCACAGGGGGCCAACCTACGAGCAGTACTTC.

This clonotype was detected only a few times. V gene TRBV5-1 combines with J gene TRBJ1-1, with D perhaps TRBD1 (5 bases). CDR1 and CDR2 (germline): SGHRS, YFSETQ. Trimming left V 7 bases short and J 4 bases short, with 17 bases between. CDR3 length equals 14 residues. This chain's CDR3 is CASAKEGLTTEAFF. The CDR3 coding sequence is TGCGCCAGCGCAAAGGAGGGGTTAACCACTGAAGCTTTCTTT. Variable domain in full (rest from reference TRBV5-1 and TRBJ1-1): KAGVTQTPRYLIKTRGQQVTLSCSPISGHRSVSWYQQTPGQGLQFLFEYFSETQRNKGNFPGRFSGRQFSNSRSEMNVSTLELGDSALYLCASAKEGLTTEAFFGQGTRLTVV.

This clonotype occurred a few times. The genes are TRBV20-1 and TRBJ1-2; D not certain. The V end lost 3 bases, the J end lost 5 bases, and 16 bases lay between the germline ends. Germline CDR1 DFQATT, CDR2 SNEGSKA (reference sequence). The CDR3 totals 14 residues. The CDR3 protein is CSARENRAAYGYTF. The CDR3 nucleotides are TGCAGTGCTAGGGAAAACCGGGCTGCATATGGCTACACCTTC.

V and J are TRBV5-1 and TRBJ1-6, with 7 bases matching TRBD1. The V and J ends lost 6 bases and 7 bases, in that order; junction bases with no gene match: 13. The length of the CDR3 is 16 residues. Germline values: CDR1 SGHRS, CDR2 YFSETQ. Here the CDR3 DNA reads TGCGCCAGCACCCACGAGGGGGACAGTTCCAATTCACCCCTCCACTTT. This translates into CASTHEGDSSNSPLHF. Drawing the rest from reference TRBV5-1 and TRBJ1-6, the complete variable domain is KAGVTQTPRYLIKTRGQQVTLSCSPISGHRSVSWYQQTPGQGLQFLFEYFSETQRNKGNFPGRFSGRQFSNSRSEMNVSTLELGDSALYLCASTHEGDSSNSPLHFGNGTRLTVT.

This chain joins TRBV10-3 and TRBJ2-7; TRBD1 agrees at 7 bases. This CDR3 region has 14 residues. The V and J ends lost 6 bases and 5 bases, in that order; junction bases with no gene match: 10. Germline loops: CDR1 ENHRY, CDR2 SYGVKD. The DNA for the CDR3 is TGTGCCATCAGAGAAGGGGGCGCAGCCGACGAGCAGTACGTC. It specifies CAIREGGAADEQYV.

The V gene is TRBV18, the J gene TRBJ2-1; tentatively, D is TRBD1 (6 bases). CDR1 is KGHSH and CDR2 is LQKENI in the germline V gene. This CDR3 region has 15 residues. V lost 3 bases and J 8 bases, leaving 17 bases between the germline ends. CDR3 nucleotide sequence: TGTGCCAGCTCACCTATTATCGACAGGACGGATGAGCAGTTCTTC. The encoded protein is CASSPIIDRTDEQFF.

In the case of this clonotype: At one end, the junction sequence differs from germline, possibly due to a read error. The rearrangement links TRBV28 to TRBJ2-3; a weak D match, TRBD2 (5 bases). This CDR3 is built from 11 residues. The germline V gene encodes CDR1 MDHEN and CDR2 SYDVKM. The CDR3 sequence is CGVGSTDTQYF. DNA of the CDR3: TGCGGGGTGGGGAGCACAGATACGCAGTATTTT.

For this clonotype: The junction departs from the called germline gene at one end, perhaps through a read error. The genes are TRBV10-3 and TRBJ2-4; possible D gene TRBD2, 6 bases. Germline V gene lookup returns CDR1 ENHRY and CDR2 SYGVKD. This CDR3 has 18 amino acids. The chain's CDR3 is CVISELAIGGTDKNIQYF. DNA of the CDR3: TGTGTCATCAGTGAGTTAGCCATTGGCGGGACGGACAAAAACATTCAGTACTTC.

This clonotype was picked up many times. V usage is TRBV2 and J usage is TRBJ2-5; 7 bases agree with TRBD1. The J call may be faulty, since TRBJ2-1 better matches the DNA end. CDR1 and CDR2 (germline): SNHLY, FYNNEI. The CDR3 is made up of 13 amino acids. As DNA, the CDR3 is TGTGCCAGCAGTGCGGGACAGAATTTAGGGCAGTTCTTC. It codes for CASSAGQNLGQFF.

The chain carries TRBV15 and TRBJ2-5; D is perhaps TRBD2 (5 bases). TRBJ2-1 matches the DNA end more closely, so the J call is doubtful. The CDR3 covers 15 residues. The germline gives CDR1 LNHNV, CDR2 YYDKDF (reference sequence). The CDR3 DNA follows: TGTGCCACCAGCAGAGAACTAGTCATGGGCTATGAGCAGTTCTTC. It encodes CATSRELVMGYEQFF.

Only a few counts were recorded for this clonotype. This chain links TRBV20-1 with TRBJ2-3; TRBD1 agrees at 9 bases. The CDR3 has 16 amino acids. Germline V gene lookup returns CDR1 DFQATT and CDR2 SNEGSKA (reference sequence). The ends lost 3 bases at V and 4 bases at J; junction bases unmatched: 11. This CDR3 is CSARSPGQGRSDTQYF. CDR3 sequence (DNA): TGCAGTGCTAGGTCACCGGGACAGGGAAGGTCAGATACGCAGTATTTT.